The rows below give T cell receptor beta chains drawn from one sample of a study of blood T cell repertoires in COVID-19. Measured with immunoSEQ multiplex PCR; TCRdb has only the in-frame clones, and not every one. Among about 150,000 clones, approximately 87% were seen once, and the ten largest hold around 1.3%. The sequencing input was PBMCs or T cells enriched from blood (not recorded which). The receptors stem from a woman aged 25 to 39 with acute COVID-19. Both conserved end residues are part of each CDR3. The D gene is left open where the match is weak. Only some rows state a clone size, as once, few, many or a class for expanded clones.

clone size,J gene,D gene,CDR3 length,V gene,CDR3 DNA,CDR3 protein
.,TRBJ1-4,TRBD1,12,TRBV30,TGTGCCTGGACCCGGGACAGTGAAAAACTGTTTTTT,CAWTRDSEKLFF
.,TRBJ2-5,.,14,TRBV5-1,TGCGCCAGCAGGTCTCAGGGCTCTGGGGAGACCCAGTACTTC,CASRSQGSGETQYF
.,TRBJ2-3,TRBD2,17,TRBV27,TGTGCCAGCAGTTCCCCGGGACTAGCGGGAGTTAGAGATACGCAGTATTTT,CASSSPGLAGVRDTQYF
.,TRBJ1-5,.,15,TRBV19,TGTGCCAGTAGTAGACTCAGAGATCGGTCTCAGCCCCAGCATTTT,CASSRLRDRSQPQHF
.,TRBJ2-5,.,14,TRBV11-2,TGTGCCAGCAGCTCTAATACAGGGCAAGAGACCCAGTACTTC,CASSSNTGQETQYF
.,TRBJ1-5,TRBD1,14,TRBV27,TGTGCCAGCAGTCCGACAGGGGGTAATCAGCCCCAGCATTTT,CASSPTGGNQPQHF
once,TRBJ1-6,TRBD1,14,TRBV6-5,TGTGCCAGCAGTCGGGACAGCTATAATTCACCCCTCCACTTT,CASSRDSYNSPLHF
.,TRBJ1-1,TRBD1,14,TRBV6-5,TGTGCCAGCAGTTCCAGGGGGCTCAACACTGAAGCTTTCTTT,CASSSRGLNTEAFF
.,TRBJ1-1,.,16,TRBV21-1,TGTGCCAGCAGCAAAGTTAGGGGATTACTCACCAATGGAGCTTTCTTT,CASSKVRGLLTNGAFF
.,TRBJ2-7,.,15,TRBV4-1,TGCGCCAGCAGCCTTAGTCAGCGAGAAGATGACGAGCAGTACTTC,CASSLSQREDDEQYF
.,TRBJ1-1,TRBD1,14,TRBV29-1,TGCAGCGTTAGAGGGGGGACAGCAAGCACTGAAGCTTTCTTT,CSVRGGTASTEAFF
.,TRBJ2-3,.,14,TRBV15,TGTGCCACCAGCAGAGATCCTATGGTGGATACGCAGTATTTT,CATSRDPMVDTQYF
once,TRBJ1-1,TRBD1,14,TRBV28,TGTGCCAGCAGTTCAGGACAGGGAGGCACTGAAGCTTTCTTT,CASSSGQGGTEAFF
.,TRBJ2-7,.,17,TRBV7-9,TGTGCCAGCAGCTTAGGTCCCGGGAAAGGCTCTGGCTACGAGCAGTACTTC,CASSLGPGKGSGYEQYF
.,TRBJ2-7,.,15,TRBV18,TGTGCCAGCTCACCACCGAGCGCCGAAACCTACGAGCAGTACTTC,CASSPPSAETYEQYF
.,TRBJ1-5,TRBD1,15,TRBV14,TGTGCCAGCAGCCAACGGACAGGGGGTAATCAGCCCCAGCATTTT,CASSQRTGGNQPQHF
.,TRBJ2-7,.,15,TRBV7-2,TGTGCCAGCAGCCACGGCAGGGGATCCCTCTACGAGCAGTACTTC,CASSHGRGSLYEQYF
.,TRBJ1-1,TRBD1,14,TRBV6-5,TGTGCCAGCAGTTACGGACAGGGGGGCGCTGAAGCTTTCTTT,CASSYGQGGAEAFF
.,TRBJ2-1,TRBD2,16,TRBV9,TGTGCCAGCAGTGATTCCCTAGCGGGAGCCCACAATGAGCAGTTCTTC,CASSDSLAGAHNEQFF
.,TRBJ2-2,.,15,TRBV9,TGTGCCAGCAGCGTAGTAGCGTCGAACACCGGGGAGCTGTTTTTT,CASSVVASNTGELFF